This TCR beta chain was captured by sequencing in a study of OX40 agonist ivuxolimab in advanced cancers. Sequencing used immunoSEQ multiplex PCR; TCRdb keeps in-frame clones, though not all of them. Of 84,000 or so clones in the sample, approximately 91% are singletons; the top ten hold roughly 0.3%. Source: CD4+ or CD8+ T cells sorted from blood, taken in a trial of the OX40 agonist ivuxolimab. The sequence derives from an adult with an advanced solid tumor such as melanoma, head and neck, liver or kidney cancer.

Here the CDR3 reads CASSIDLGGPNSYEQYF. CDR3 DNA sequence: TGTGCCAGTAGTATAGACCTAGGGGGCCCCAACTCCTACGAGCAGTACTTC. The chain employs TRBV19 and TRBJ2-7; 7 bases align to TRBD1. CDR3 length equals 17 residues. V was pared by 0 bases and J by 0 bases, with 8 bases of the junction left unmatched. The germline gives CDR1 LNHDA, CDR2 SQIVND (reference sequence).